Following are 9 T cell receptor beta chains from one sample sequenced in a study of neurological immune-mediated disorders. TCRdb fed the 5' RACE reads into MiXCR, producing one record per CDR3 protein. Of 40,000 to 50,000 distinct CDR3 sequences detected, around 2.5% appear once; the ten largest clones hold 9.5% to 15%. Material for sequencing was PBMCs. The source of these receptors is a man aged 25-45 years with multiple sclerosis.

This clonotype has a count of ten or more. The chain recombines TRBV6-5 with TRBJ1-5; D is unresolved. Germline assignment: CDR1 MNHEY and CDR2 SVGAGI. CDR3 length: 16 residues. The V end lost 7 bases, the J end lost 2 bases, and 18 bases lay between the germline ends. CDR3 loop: CASITTSSGRNQPQHF. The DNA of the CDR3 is TGTGCCAGCATCACCACGTCCTCAGGTCGCAATCAGCCCCAGCATTTT.

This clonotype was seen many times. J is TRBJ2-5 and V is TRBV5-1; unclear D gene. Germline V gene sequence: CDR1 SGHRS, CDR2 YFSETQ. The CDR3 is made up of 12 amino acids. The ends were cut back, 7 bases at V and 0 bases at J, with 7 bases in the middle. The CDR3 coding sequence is TGCGCCAGCCGAGCAAACCAAGAGACCCAGTACTTC. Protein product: CASRANQETQYF.

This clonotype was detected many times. The CDR3 loop is CASSSGLAVQETQYF. The CDR3 bases are TGTGCCAGCTCATCGGGACTAGCGGTTCAAGAGACCCAGTACTTC. The V gene is TRBV18, the J gene TRBJ2-5, with 11 bases identical to TRBD2. V gave up 5 bases and J gave up 2 bases; unmatched junction bases: 4. Germline CDR1 KGHSH, CDR2 LQKENI. The CDR3 loop spans 15 amino acids.

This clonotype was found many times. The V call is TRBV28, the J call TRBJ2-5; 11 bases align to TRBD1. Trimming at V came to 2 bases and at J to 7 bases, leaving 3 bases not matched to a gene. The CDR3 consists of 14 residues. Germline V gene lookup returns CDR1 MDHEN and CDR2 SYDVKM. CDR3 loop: CASSLTGTGGTQYF. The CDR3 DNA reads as TGTGCCAGCAGTTTAACCGGGACAGGGGGGACCCAGTACTTC.

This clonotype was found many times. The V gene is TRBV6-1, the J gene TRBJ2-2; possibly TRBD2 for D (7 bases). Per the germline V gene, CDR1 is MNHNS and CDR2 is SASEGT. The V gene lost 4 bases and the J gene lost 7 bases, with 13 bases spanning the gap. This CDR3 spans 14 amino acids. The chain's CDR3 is CASSVRGGVGELFF. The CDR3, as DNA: TGTGCCAGCAGTGTCAGAGGGGGGGTCGGGGAGCTGTTTTTT.

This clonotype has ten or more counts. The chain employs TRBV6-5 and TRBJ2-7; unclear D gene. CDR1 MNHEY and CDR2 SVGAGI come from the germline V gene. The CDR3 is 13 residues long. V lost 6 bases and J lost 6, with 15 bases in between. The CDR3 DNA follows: TGTGCCAGCAGGCGCGGACGCGTCTCCGAGCAGTACTTC. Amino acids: CASRRGRVSEQYF.

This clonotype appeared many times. CDR3 protein: CASIEGSGGTGELFF. The CDR3 nucleotides read TGTGCCAGCATCGAAGGTAGCGGAGGCACCGGGGAGCTGTTTTTT. The rearrangement links TRBV3-1 to TRBJ2-2, with D possibly being TRBD2 (6 bases). Trimming cost V 7 bases and J 4 bases, with 16 bases left between them. Germline CDR1 and CDR2: LGHDT and YNNKEL (reference sequence). This CDR3 comprises 15 residues.

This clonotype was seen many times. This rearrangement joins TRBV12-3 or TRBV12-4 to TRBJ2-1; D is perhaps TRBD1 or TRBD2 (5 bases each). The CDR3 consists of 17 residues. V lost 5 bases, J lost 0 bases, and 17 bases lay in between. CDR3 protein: CASSPGTSLRSYNEQFF. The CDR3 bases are TGTGCCAGCAGTCCCGGGACCTCTCTCCGCTCCTACAATGAGCAGTTCTTC.

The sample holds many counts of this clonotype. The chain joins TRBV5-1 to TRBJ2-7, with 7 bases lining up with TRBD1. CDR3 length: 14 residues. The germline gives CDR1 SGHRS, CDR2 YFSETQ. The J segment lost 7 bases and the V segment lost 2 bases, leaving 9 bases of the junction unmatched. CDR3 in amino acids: CASSFEGGSSEQYF. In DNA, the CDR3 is TGCGCCAGCAGCTTTGAAGGGGGCTCTTCGGAGCAGTACTTC.